This TCR beta chain emerged from a study of beta chain features in type 1 diabetes. Findings and caveats of the study: Among patients with Type 1 diabetes, TCRB CDR3s were moderately but significantly shorter in every one of the four CD4+ subsets.

V lost 0 bases and J lost 4, with 9 bases in between. CDR1 is SGHRS and CDR2 is YFSETQ in the germline V gene. The CDR3 is 14 residues long. Donors underwent one heparinised blood draw, about 120 mL on average. Stem cell-like memory, regulatory, central memory and naive CD4+ cells were sorted via CD45RO/CCR7/CD25/CD127/CD95/CD27. Purity exceeding 95% was reached by all sorted populations. The authors reverse transcribed all of the isolated RNA, so sequencing captured expressed TCRB transcripts. Profiling relied on immunoSEQ multiplex PCR, and the TCRdb table lists in-frame clones only, not all of them. The repertoire holds roughly 700,000 clones, with under 15% as singletons. Note on this clone: Its specificity is not known.

The V call is TRBV5-1, the J call TRBJ2-3; D is ambiguous. What was sequenced was naive CD4+ T cells from blood. The TCR originated in a man younger than 30 with type 1 diabetes. The CDR3 here is CASSLGPVADTQYF. In DNA, the CDR3 is TGCGCCAGCAGCTTGGGGCCGGTCGCAGATACGCAGTATTTT. The whole variable domain, remainder taken from reference TRBV5-1 and TRBJ2-3, is KAGVTQTPRYLIKTRGQQVTLSCSPISGHRSVSWYQQTPGQGLQFLFEYFSETQRNKGNFPGRFSGRQFSNSRSEMNVSTLELGDSALYLCASSLGPVADTQYFGPGTRLTVL.